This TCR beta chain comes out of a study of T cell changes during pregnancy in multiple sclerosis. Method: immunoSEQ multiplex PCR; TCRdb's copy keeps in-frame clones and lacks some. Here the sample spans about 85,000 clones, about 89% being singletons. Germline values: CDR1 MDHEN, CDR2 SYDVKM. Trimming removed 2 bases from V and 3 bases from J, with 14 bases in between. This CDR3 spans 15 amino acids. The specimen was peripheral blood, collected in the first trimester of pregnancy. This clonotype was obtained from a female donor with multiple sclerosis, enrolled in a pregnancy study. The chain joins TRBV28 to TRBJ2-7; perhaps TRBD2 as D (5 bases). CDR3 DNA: TGTGCCAGCAGTTTAGACTTAGCGAGTCTCTACGAGCAGTACTTC. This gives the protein CASSLDLASLYEQYF.